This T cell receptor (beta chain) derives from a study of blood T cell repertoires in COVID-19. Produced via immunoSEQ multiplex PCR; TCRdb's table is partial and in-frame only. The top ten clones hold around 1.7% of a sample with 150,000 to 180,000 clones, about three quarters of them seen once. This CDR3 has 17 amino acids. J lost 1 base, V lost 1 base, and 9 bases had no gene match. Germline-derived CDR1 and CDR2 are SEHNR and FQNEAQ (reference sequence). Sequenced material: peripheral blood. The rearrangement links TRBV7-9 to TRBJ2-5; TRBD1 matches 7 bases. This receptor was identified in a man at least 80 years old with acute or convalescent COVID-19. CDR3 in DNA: TGTGCCAGCAGCTTAGGTGCCATGAGGGGGCCCCAAGAGACCCAGTACTTC. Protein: CASSLGAMRGPQETQYF.